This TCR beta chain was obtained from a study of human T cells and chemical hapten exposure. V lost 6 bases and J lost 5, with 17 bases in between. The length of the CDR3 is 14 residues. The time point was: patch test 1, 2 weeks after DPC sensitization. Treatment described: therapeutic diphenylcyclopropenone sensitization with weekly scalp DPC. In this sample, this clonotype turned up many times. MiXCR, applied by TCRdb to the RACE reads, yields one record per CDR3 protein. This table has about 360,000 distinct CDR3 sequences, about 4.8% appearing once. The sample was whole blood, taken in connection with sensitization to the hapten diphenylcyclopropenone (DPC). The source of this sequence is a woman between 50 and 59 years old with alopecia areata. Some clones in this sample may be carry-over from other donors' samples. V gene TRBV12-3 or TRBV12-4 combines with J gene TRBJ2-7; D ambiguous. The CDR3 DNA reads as TGTGCCAGCAGGTCTATGGGAAGCCACCACGAGCAGTACTTC. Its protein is CASRSMGSHHEQYF.